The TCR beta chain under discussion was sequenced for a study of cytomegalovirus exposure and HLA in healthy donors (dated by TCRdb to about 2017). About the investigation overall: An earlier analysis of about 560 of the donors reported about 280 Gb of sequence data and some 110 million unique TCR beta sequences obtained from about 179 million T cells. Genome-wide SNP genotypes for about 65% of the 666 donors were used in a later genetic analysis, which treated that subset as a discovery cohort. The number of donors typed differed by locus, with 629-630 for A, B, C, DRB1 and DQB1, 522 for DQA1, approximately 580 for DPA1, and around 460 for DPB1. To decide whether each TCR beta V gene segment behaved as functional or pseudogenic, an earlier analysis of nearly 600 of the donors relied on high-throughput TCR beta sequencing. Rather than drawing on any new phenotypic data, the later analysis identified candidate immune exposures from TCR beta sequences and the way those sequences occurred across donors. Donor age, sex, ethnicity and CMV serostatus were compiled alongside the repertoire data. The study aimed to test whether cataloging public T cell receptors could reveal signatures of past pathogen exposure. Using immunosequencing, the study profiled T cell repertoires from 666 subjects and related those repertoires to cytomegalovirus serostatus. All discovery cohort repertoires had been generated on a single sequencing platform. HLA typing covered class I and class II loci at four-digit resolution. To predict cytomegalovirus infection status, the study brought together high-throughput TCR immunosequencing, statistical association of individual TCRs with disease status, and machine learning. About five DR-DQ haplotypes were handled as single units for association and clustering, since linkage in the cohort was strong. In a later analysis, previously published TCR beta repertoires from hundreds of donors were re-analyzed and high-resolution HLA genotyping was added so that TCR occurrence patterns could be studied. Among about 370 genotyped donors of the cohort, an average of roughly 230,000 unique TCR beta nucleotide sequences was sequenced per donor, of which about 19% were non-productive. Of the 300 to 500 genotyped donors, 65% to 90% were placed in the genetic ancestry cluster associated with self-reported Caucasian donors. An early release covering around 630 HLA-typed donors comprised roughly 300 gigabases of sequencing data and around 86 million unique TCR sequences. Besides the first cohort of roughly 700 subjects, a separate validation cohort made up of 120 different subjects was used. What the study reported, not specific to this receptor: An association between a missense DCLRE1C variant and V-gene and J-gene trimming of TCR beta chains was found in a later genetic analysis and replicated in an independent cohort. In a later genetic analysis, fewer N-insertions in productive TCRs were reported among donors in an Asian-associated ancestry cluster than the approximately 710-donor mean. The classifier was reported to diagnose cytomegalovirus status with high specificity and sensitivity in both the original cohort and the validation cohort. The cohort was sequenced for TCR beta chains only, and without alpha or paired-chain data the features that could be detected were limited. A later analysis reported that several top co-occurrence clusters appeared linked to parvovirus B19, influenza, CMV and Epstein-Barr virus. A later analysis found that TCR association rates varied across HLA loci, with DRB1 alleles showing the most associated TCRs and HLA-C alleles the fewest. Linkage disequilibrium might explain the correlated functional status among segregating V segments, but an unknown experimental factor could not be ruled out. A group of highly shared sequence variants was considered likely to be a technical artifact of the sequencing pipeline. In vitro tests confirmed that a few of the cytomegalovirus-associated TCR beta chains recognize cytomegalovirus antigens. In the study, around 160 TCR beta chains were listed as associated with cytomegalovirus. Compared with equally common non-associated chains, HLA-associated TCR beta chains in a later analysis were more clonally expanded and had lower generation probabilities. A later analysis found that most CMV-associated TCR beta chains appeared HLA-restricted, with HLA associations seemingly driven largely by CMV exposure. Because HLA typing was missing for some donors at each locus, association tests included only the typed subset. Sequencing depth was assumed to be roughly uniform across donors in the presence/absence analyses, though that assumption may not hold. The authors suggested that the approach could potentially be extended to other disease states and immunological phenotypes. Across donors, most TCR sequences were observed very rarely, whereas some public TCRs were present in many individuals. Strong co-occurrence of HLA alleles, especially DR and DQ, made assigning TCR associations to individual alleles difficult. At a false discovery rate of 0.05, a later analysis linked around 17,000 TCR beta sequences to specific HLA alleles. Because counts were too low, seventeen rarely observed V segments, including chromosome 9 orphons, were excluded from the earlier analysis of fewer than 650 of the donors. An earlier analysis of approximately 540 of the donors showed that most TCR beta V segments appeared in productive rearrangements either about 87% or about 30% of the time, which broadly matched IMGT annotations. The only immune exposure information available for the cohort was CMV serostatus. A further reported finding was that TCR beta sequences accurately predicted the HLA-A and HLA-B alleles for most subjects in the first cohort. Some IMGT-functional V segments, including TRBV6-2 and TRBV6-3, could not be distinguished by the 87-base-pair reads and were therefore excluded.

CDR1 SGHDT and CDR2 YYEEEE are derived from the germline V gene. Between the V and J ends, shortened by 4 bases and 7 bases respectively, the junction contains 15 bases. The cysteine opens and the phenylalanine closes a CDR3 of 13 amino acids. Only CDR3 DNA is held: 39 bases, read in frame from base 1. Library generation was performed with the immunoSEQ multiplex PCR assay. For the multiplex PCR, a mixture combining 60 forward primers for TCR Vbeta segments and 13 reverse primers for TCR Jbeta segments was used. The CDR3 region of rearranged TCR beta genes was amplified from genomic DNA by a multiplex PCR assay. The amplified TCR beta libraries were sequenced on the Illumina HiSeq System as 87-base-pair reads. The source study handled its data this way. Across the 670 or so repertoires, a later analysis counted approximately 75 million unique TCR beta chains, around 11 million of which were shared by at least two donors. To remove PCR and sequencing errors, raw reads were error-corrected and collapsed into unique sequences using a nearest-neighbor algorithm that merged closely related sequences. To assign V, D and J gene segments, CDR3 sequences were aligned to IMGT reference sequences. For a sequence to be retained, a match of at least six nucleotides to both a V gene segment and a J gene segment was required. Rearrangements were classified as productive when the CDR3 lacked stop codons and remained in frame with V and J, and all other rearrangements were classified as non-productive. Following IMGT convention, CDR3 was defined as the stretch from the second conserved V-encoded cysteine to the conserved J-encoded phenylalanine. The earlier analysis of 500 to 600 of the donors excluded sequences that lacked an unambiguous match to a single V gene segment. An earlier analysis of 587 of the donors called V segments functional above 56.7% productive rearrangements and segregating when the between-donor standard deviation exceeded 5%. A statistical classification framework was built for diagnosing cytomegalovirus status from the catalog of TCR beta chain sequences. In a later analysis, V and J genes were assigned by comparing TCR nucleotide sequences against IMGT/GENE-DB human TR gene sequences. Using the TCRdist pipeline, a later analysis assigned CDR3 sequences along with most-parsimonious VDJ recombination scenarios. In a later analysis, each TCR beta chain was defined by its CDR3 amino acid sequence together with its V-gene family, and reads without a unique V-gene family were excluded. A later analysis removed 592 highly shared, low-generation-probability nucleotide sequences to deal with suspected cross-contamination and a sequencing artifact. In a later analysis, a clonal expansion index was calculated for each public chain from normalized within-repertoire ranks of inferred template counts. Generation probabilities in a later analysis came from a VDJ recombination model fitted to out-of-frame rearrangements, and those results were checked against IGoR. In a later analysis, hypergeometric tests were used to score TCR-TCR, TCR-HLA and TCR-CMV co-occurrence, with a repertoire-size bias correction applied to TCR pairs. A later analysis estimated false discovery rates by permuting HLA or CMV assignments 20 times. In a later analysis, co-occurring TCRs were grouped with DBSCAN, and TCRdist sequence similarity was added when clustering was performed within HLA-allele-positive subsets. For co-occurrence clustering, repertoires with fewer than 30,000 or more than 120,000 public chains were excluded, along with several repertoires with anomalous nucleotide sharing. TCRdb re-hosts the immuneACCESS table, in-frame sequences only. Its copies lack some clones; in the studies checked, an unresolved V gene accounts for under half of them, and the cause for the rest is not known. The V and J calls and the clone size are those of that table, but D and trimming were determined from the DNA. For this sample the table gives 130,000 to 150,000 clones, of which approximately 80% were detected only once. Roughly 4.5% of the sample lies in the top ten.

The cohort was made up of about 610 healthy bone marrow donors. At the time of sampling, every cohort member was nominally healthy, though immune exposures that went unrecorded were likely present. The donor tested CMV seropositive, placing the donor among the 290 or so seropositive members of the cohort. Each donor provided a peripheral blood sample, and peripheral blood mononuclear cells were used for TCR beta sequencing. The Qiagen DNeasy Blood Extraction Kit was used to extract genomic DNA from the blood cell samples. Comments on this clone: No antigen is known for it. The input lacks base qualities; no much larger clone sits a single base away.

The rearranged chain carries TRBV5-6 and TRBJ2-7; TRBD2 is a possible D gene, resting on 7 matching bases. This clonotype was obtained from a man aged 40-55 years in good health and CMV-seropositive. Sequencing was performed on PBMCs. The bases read TGTGCCAGCAGCCAGGGAGGGGGGGTGGAGCAGTACTTC. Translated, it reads CASSQGGGVEQYF.